This passage covers 32 T cell receptor beta chains from one sample sequenced in a study of T cell changes during pregnancy in multiple sclerosis. Clones were read by immunoSEQ multiplex PCR, and TCRdb kept only the in-frame ones, dropping some. The data show 35,000 to 40,000 clones, more than 75% seen once. The starting material was CD8+ T cells from peripheral blood mononuclear cells, obtained in the third trimester of pregnancy. The receptors derive from a female donor with multiple sclerosis, enrolled in a pregnancy study.

V is TRBV27 and J is TRBJ2-7; 10 nucleotides line up with TRBD1. The V segment lost 4 bases and the J segment 6 bases; nucleotides outside the gene matches: 9. This CDR3 is built from 15 residues. Germline-derived CDR1 and CDR2 are MNHEY and SMNVEV (reference sequence). The DNA of the CDR3 is TGTGCCAGCAGTTCGATCGGGACAGGGGTACGCGAGCAGTACTTC. Protein: CASSSIGTGVREQYF.

The DNA of the CDR3 is TGCGCCAGCAGCCTAAGCAGGACAGGCAGAACTGAAGCTTTCTTT. Protein sequence: CASSLSRTGRTEAFF. V gene TRBV4-3 combines with J gene TRBJ1-1; 7 bases line up with TRBD1. This CDR3 comprises 15 residues. Trimming cost V 4 bases and J 5 bases; bases outside gene matches: 10. Germline V gene data show CDR1 as LGHNA and CDR2 as YSLEER.

This clone was seen only once. The CDR3 DNA reads TGTGCCAGCAGTGACCGACAGGACTTCACCGGGGAGCTGTTTTTT. Translated, it gives CASSDRQDFTGELFF. The chain carries TRBV6-4 and TRBJ2-2, with D possibly TRBD1 on 6 matching bases. Germline values: CDR1 MRHNA, CDR2 SNTAGT. The CDR3 covers 15 residues. V lost 2 bases and J lost 4, with 11 bases in between.

The chain couples TRBV9 to TRBJ1-2; 9 bases are a match to TRBD1. CDR1 is SGDLS and CDR2 is YYNGEE in the germline V gene. Trimming cost V 4 bases and J 6 bases; bases outside gene matches: 4. The CDR3 covers 13 residues. The CDR3 DNA reads as TGTGCCAGCAGCCCGTGGACAGGGGATGGCTACACCTTC. It codes for CASSPWTGDGYTF.

The CDR3 sequence: CASSIAGRPQFF. Here the CDR3 DNA reads TGTGCCAGTAGTATAGCAGGCAGACCCCAGTTCTTC. This sequence joins TRBV19 and TRBJ2-1, with D uncertain. Trimming took off 1 base at V and 13 bases at J, with 11 bases between the two ends. The CDR3 covers 12 residues. Per germline, CDR1 LNHDA and CDR2 SQIVND (reference sequence).

The V gene is TRBV6-5, the J gene TRBJ2-4; D is perhaps TRBD2 (5 bases). V lost 2 bases, J lost 6 bases, and 11 bases lay in between. The CDR3 has 14 amino acids. Per germline, CDR1 MNHEY and CDR2 SVGAGI. Written as DNA, the CDR3 is TGTGCCAGCAGTTACCGGGCGGGTGGAAACATTCAGTACTTC. Translating gives CASSYRAGGNIQYF.

The chain carries TRBV2 and TRBJ2-7, with TRBD2 identical over 9 bases. The CDR3 runs to 11 residues. The junction had 2 bases not matched to a gene; V was cut back by 10 bases and J by 4 bases. Germline-derived CDR1 and CDR2 are SNHLY and FYNNEI. The CDR3 nucleotides are TGTGCCATCGCGGGGGGGTACGAGCAGTACTTC. Translated, it gives CAIAGGYEQYF. The full variable domain, with the rest looked up from reference TRBV2 and TRBJ2-7, is EPEVTQTPSHQVTQMGQEVILRCVPISNHLYFYWYRQILGQKVEFLVSFYNNEISEKSEIFDDQFSVERPDGSNFTLKIRSTKLEDSAMYFCAIAGGYEQYFGPGTRLTVT.

The V call is TRBV7-6, the J call TRBJ1-5; perhaps TRBD1 as D (6 bases). The germline V and J ends were trimmed by 0 bases and 0 bases, with 21 bases remaining between them. CDR3 size: 20 residues. Per the germline V gene, CDR1 is SGHVS and CDR2 is FNYEAQ. In DNA, the CDR3 is TGTGCCAGCAGCTTAGCCTCACAGGGAACCCAACCTTATAGCAATCAGCCCCAGCATTTT. Its translation: CASSLASQGTQPYSNQPQHF.

The rearrangement joins TRBV28 to TRBJ1-1; D is possibly TRBD1 (6 bases). The CDR3 runs 14 residues. The germline V gene encodes CDR1 MDHEN and CDR2 SYDVKM. V lost 4 bases and J lost 7, with 16 bases in between. The CDR3 DNA is TGTGCCAGCAGTTCGCCGGGACACTCAGATGAAGCTTTCTTT. Translation gives CASSSPGHSDEAFF.

The chain couples TRBV7-9 to TRBJ1-5, with a weak D call TRBD1 (5 bases). This CDR3 contains 12 residues. V gave up 5 bases and J gave up 6 bases, with 8 bases separating them. CDR1 is SEHNR, CDR2 FQNEAQ, per germline (reference sequence). In nucleotides, the CDR3 is TGTGCCAGCAGCGGGGGGGGTCAGCCCCAGCATTTT. Translating it yields CASSGGGQPQHF.

V gene TRBV11-2 combines with J gene TRBJ2-3; 12 bases map to TRBD2. Germline V gene data show CDR1 as SGHAT and CDR2 as FQNNGV. The CDR3 spans 16 residues. V gave up 5 bases and J gave up 1 base; unmatched junction bases: 4. The chain's CDR3 is CASSHRTSGGTDTQYF. The CDR3 DNA reads TGTGCCAGCAGCCACCGGACTAGCGGGGGCACAGATACGCAGTATTTT.

V gene TRBV29-1 combines with J gene TRBJ1-1, with 7 bases that match TRBD1. CDR3 length equals 12 residues. CDR1 and CDR2 from the germline V gene are SQVTM and ANQGSEA. V was clipped by 3 bases and J by 7 bases; unmatched bases: 5. CDR3 loop: CSVEDDRVEAFF. DNA for the CDR3: TGCAGCGTTGAGGACGACAGGGTTGAAGCTTTCTTT.

The rearrangement uses TRBV15 and TRBJ2-7; D may be TRBD1 (6 bases). CDR1 and CDR2 from the germline V gene are LNHNV and YYDKDF (reference sequence). This CDR3 region has 17 residues. Trimming removed 0 bases from V and 5 bases from J, with 20 bases in between. The CDR3 protein is CATSRDVAGEISDEQYF. CDR3 in DNA: TGTGCCACCAGCAGAGATGTTGCAGGGGAGATCAGCGACGAGCAGTACTTC. Together with reference TRBV15 and TRBJ2-7, the CDR3 gives the full variable domain: DAMVIQNPRYQVTQFGKPVTLSCSQTLNHNVMYWYQQKSSQAPKLLFHYYDKDFNNEADTPDNFQSRRPNTSFCFLDIRSPGLGDTAMYLCATSRDVAGEISDEQYFGPGTRLTVT.

This clone was seen just once. The chain combines TRBV5-1 with TRBJ2-5, with 11 bases fitting TRBD1. The CDR3 contains 15 residues. V was clipped by 2 bases and J by 5 bases; unmatched bases: 5. CDR1 is SGHRS and CDR2 is YFSETQ in the germline V gene. The CDR3 DNA sequence: TGCGCCAGCAGCTTAATGGGACAGGGGGGGGAGACCCAGTACTTC. Encoded protein: CASSLMGQGGETQYF.

The rearrangement uses TRBV14 and TRBJ2-1; TRBD2 matches at 9 bases. CDR3 size: 13 residues. Germline CDR1 SGHDN, CDR2 FVKESK. V shed 4 bases, J shed 12 bases, and the junction held 7 bases outside the gene matches. This CDR3 is CASSPFPAGGQFF. CDR3 in DNA: TGTGCCAGCAGCCCCTTCCCAGCGGGGGGGCAGTTCTTC.

The V gene is TRBV7-2, the J gene TRBJ2-1; 8 nucleotides line up with TRBD2. The CDR3 covers 16 residues. The ends lost 4 bases at V and 2 bases at J; junction bases unmatched: 7. Germline lookup yields CDR1 SGHTA and CDR2 FQGNSA. For the CDR3, the DNA is TGTGCCAGCAGCTCCGCCGGGGGGGGACCCTACAATGAGCAGTTCTTC. It codes for CASSSAGGGPYNEQFF.

This chain connects TRBV11-2 to TRBJ2-1, with 9 bases aligning to TRBD1. Per germline, CDR1 SGHAT and CDR2 FQNNGV. There are 14 residues in the CDR3. With 0 bases clipped from V and 8 bases from J, the junction kept 2 bases outside the gene matches. The DNA of the CDR3 is TGTGCCAGCAGCTTAGAGGGACAGGGTGATGAGCAGTTCTTC. Encoded protein: CASSLEGQGDEQFF.

The V gene is TRBV18, the J gene TRBJ1-3; 7 bases line up with TRBD1. V was clipped by 1 base and J by 0 bases; unmatched bases: 12. Germline V CDR1 and CDR2: KGHSH, LQKENI. There are 19 residues in the CDR3. CDR3 sequence reads: CASSPQNWDSIYSGNTIYF. Written as DNA, the CDR3 is TGTGCCAGCTCACCACAAAATTGGGACAGCATCTACTCTGGAAACACCATATATTTT. Filled out from reference TRBV18 and TRBJ1-3, the complete variable domain reads NAGVMQNPRHLVRRRGQEARLRCSPMKGHSHVYWYRQLPEEGLKFMVYLQKENIIDESGMPKERFSAEFPKEGPSILRIQQVVRGDSAAYFCASSPQNWDSIYSGNTIYFGEGSWLTVV.

This clone was seen only a few times. The rearrangement joins TRBV28 to TRBJ1-6; TRBD1 matches 7 bases. Germline V lookup: CDR1 MDHEN, CDR2 SYDVKM. V was pared by 3 bases and J by 10 bases, with 3 bases of the junction left unmatched. This CDR3 region has 13 residues. The CDR3 DNA reads TGTGCCAGCAGTTTGACAGGGAACTCACCCCTCCACTTT. The encoded protein is CASSLTGNSPLHF.

The CDR3 nucleotides read TGTGCCAGCAGCCAGGGACAGGGGACCTACGAGCAGTACTTC. It is translated as CASSQGQGTYEQYF. The V and J genes are TRBV9 and TRBJ2-7, with TRBD1 identical over 10 bases. Looked up from germline, CDR1 is SGDLS and CDR2 is YYNGEE. V dropped 4 bases and J dropped 2; count of bases not matched to a gene: 3. This CDR3 is 14 amino acids long.

The V gene is TRBV4-1, the J gene TRBJ1-2; possible D gene TRBD1, 6 bases. CDR1 is MGHRA, CDR2 YSYEKL, per germline. The CDR3 runs to 12 residues. V lost 1 base to trimming and J lost 11 bases, with 11 bases between them. The CDR3 spells CASSQGGRGYTF. DNA for the CDR3: TGCGCCAGCAGCCAAGGGGGCAGGGGTTACACCTTC.

The rearrangement uses TRBV5-6 and TRBJ2-5; D not resolved. Germline V gives CDR1 SGHDT, CDR2 YYEEEE. The V gene lost 5 bases and the J gene lost 5 bases, with 22 bases spanning the gap. The CDR3 extends over 16 amino acids. The CDR3 here is CASSQAEYPLWETQYF. The CDR3 coding sequence is TGTGCCAGCAGTCAAGCCGAATATCCCCTTTGGGAGACCCAGTACTTC.

V and J are TRBV10-1 and TRBJ2-2, with a tentative D call TRBD2 (5 bases). The CDR3 is 14 amino acids. The germline V gene encodes CDR1 WNHNN and CDR2 SYGVQD (reference sequence). V was cut by 2 bases and J by 3 bases, with 7 bases left in between. CDR3: CASSEPGDTGELFF. The CDR3 DNA reads as TGCGCCAGCAGTGAGCCCGGGGACACCGGGGAGCTGTTTTTT.

The V and J genes are TRBV4-3 and TRBJ1-1; D is unclear. Trimming removed 0 bases at V and 4 bases at J, with 12 bases between. The CDR3 has 15 residues. Germline loops: CDR1 LGHNA, CDR2 YSLEER. The chain's CDR3 is CASSQDWSGSTEAFF. In nucleotides, the CDR3 is TGCGCCAGCAGCCAAGATTGGTCGGGGAGCACTGAAGCTTTCTTT.

The table lists this clone with a few counts. The rearrangement uses TRBV27 and TRBJ2-2, with D unresolved. The CDR3 has 12 residues. Deletions cut 5 bases from V and 4 bases from J, with 5 bases between. The germline CDR1 and CDR2 sequences are MNHEY and SMNVEV (reference sequence). The CDR3: CASSQITGELFF. CDR3 nucleotides: TGTGCCAGCAGTCAAATCACCGGGGAGCTGTTTTTT.

This sequence joins TRBV10-3 and TRBJ1-2; D ambiguous. CDR1 is ENHRY, CDR2 SYGVKD, per germline. CDR3 length equals 13 residues. The V gene lost 7 bases and the J gene lost 3 bases, with 12 bases spanning the gap. As DNA, the CDR3 is TGTGCCATCAAGCATTCGGGTGACTATGGCTACACCTTC. Its protein is CAIKHSGDYGYTF.

The chain employs TRBV6-5 and TRBJ2-7; possibly TRBD1 for D (6 bases). In germline, CDR1 is MNHEY, CDR2 SVGAGI. Trimming stripped 3 bases from V and 3 bases from J, with 9 bases between. This CDR3 spans 13 amino acids. CDR3 sequence reads: CASSYQGFYEQYF. CDR3 nucleotides: TGTGCCAGCAGTTATCAGGGGTTCTACGAGCAGTACTTC.

The chain employs TRBV10-3 and TRBJ2-4, with D perhaps matching TRBD1 (5 bases). Germline-derived CDR1 and CDR2 are ENHRY and SYGVKD. Trimming pared 7 bases from V and 6 bases from J, leaving 10 bases between. The CDR3 length is 12 residues. CDR3 residues: CAIIGRVNIQYF. The CDR3 coding sequence is TGTGCCATCATCGGCAGGGTAAACATTCAGTACTTC.

The table lists this clone with a count of one. This sequence joins TRBV4-3 and TRBJ2-6; D unclear. With 1 base removed from V and 1 base from J, the gap between germline ends came to 8 bases. The CDR3 length is 16 residues. In germline, CDR1 is LGHNA, CDR2 YSLEER. CDR3 in amino acids: CASSQVVISGANVLTF. The CDR3 DNA reads as TGCGCCAGCAGCCAAGTAGTAATATCTGGGGCCAACGTCCTGACTTTC.

The chain recombines TRBV18 with TRBJ2-7, with TRBD2 as a possible D gene (6 bases). The V gene lost 0 bases and the J gene lost 4 bases, with 10 bases spanning the gap. The CDR3 loop spans 14 amino acids. Germline V gene lookup returns CDR1 KGHSH and CDR2 LQKENI. The CDR3 sequence is CASSPPPGRYEQYF. DNA for the CDR3: TGTGCCAGCTCACCACCGCCAGGGAGGTACGAGCAGTACTTC.

In the case of this clone: At the DNA level, this CDR3 is encoded by other sequences in the same sample as well. The V call is TRBV5-1, the J call TRBJ2-1; TRBD2 matches 8 bases. The germline V gene has CDR1 SGHRS and CDR2 YFSETQ. J lost 2 bases, V lost 0 bases, and 4 bases had no gene match. This CDR3 is 16 amino acids long. The CDR3 loop reads CASSLAGGGPYNEQFF. CDR3 bases: TGCGCCAGCAGCTTGGCGGGCGGGGGGCCCTACAATGAGCAGTTCTTC.

This clone was seen once. The chain links TRBV27 to TRBJ1-6; 8 bases match TRBD1. Germline values: CDR1 MNHEY, CDR2 SMNVEV (reference sequence). This CDR3 region has 14 residues. The junction had 5 bases not matched to a gene; V was cut back by 8 bases and J by 5 bases. This CDR3 reads CASGGTGDNSPLHF. The DNA for the CDR3 is TGTGCCAGCGGGGGGACAGGAGATAATTCACCCCTCCACTTT.